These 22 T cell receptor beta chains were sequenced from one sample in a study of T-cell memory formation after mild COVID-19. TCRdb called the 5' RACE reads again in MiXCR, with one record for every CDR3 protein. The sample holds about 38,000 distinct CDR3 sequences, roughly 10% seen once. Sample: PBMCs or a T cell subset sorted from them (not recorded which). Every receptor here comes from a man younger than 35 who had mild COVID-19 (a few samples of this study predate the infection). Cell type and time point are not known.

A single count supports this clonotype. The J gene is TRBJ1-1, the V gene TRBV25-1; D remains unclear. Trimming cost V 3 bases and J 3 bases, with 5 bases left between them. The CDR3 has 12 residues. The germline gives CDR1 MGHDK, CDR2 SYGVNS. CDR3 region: CASSEWDTEAFF. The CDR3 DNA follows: TGTGCCAGCAGTGAGTGGGACACTGAAGCTTTCTTT.

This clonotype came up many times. Here the CDR3 reads CASSLVSGTGELFF. The DNA of the CDR3 is TGTGCCAGCAGCTTGGTATCTGGCACCGGGGAGCTGTTTTTT. The chain links TRBV5-4 to TRBJ2-2; D is unresolved. The CDR3 spans 14 residues. V was shortened by 0 bases and J by 4 bases, with 7 bases between the two germline ends. The germline CDR1 and CDR2 sequences are SGHNT and YYREEE (reference sequence).

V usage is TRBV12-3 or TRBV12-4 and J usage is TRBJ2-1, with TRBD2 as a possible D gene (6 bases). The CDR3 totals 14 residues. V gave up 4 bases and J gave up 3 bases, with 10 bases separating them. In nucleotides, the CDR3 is TGTGCCAGCAGTTCGGAGGGTTACTACAATGAGCAGTTCTTC. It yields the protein CASSSEGYYNEQFF.

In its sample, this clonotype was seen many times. Written as DNA, the CDR3 is TGTGCCAGCAGCCAAGATCTCGCCCTCGACGGTTCGGGGGAAAAACTGTTTTTT. Encoded protein: CASSQDLALDGSGEKLFF. This sequence joins TRBV14 and TRBJ1-4; no reliable D call. Deletions cut 0 bases from V and 8 bases from J, with 22 bases between. CDR1 and CDR2 (germline): SGHDN, FVKESK. The CDR3 is made up of 18 amino acids.

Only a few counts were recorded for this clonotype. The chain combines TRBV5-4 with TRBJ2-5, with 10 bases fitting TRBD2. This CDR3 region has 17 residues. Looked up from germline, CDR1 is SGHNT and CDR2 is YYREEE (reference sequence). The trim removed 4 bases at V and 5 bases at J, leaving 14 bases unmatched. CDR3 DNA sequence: TGTGCCAGCAGCCCCCAGGGGAGCGGGGGGGCCACGGAGACCCAGTACTTC. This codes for CASSPQGSGGATETQYF.

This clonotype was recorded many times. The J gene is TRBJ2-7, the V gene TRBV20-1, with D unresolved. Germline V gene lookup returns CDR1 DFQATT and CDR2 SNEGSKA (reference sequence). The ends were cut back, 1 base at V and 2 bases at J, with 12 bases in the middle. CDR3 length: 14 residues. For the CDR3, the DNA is TGCAGTGCTAGAGGTGAAGACCAGACCTACGAGCAGTACTTC. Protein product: CSARGEDQTYEQYF.

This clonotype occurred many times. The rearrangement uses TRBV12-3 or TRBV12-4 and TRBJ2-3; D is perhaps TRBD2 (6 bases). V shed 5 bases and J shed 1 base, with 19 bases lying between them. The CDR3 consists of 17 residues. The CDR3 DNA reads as TGTGCCAGCAGTCTTCTTATCACTAGCCGTCGCACAGATACGCAGTATTTT. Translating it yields CASSLLITSRRTDTQYF.

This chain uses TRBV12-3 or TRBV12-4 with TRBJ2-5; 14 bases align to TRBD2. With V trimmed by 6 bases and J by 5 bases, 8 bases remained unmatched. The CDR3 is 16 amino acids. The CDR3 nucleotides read TGTGCCAGCAGGGGGACTAGCGGGGGCTCTTCGGAGACCCAGTACTTC. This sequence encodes CASRGTSGGSSETQYF.

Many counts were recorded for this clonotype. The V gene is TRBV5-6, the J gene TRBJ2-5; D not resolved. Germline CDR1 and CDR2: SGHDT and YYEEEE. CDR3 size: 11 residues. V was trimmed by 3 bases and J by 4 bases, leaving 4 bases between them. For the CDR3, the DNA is TGTGCCAGCAGCTGGGGAGAGACCCAGTACTTC. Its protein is CASSWGETQYF.

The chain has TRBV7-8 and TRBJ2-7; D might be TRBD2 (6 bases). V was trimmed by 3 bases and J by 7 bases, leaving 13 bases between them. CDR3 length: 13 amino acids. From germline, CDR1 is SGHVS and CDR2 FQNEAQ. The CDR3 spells CASSFGSSEEQYF. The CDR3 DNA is TGTGCCAGCAGCTTCGGGAGTTCTGAGGAGCAGTACTTC. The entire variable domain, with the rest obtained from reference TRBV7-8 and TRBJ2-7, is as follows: GAGVSQSPRYKVAKRGQDVALRCDPISGHVSLFWYQQALGQGPEFLTYFQNEAQLDKSGLPSDRFFAERPEGSVSTLKIQRTQQEDSAVYLCASSFGSSEEQYFGPGTRLTVT.

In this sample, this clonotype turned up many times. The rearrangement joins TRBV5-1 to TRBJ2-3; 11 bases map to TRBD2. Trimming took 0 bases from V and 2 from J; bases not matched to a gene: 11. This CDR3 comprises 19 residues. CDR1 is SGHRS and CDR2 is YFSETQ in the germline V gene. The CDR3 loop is CASSLALAGGPVHTDTQYF. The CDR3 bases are TGCGCCAGCAGCTTGGCGCTAGCGGGGGGACCGGTCCACACAGATACGCAGTATTTT.

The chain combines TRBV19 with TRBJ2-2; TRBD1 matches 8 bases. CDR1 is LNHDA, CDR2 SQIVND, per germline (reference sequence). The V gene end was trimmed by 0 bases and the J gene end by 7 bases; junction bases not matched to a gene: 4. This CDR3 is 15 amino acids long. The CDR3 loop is CASSIEDRVNGELFF. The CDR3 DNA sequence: TGTGCCAGTAGTATAGAGGACAGGGTAAACGGGGAGCTGTTTTTT.

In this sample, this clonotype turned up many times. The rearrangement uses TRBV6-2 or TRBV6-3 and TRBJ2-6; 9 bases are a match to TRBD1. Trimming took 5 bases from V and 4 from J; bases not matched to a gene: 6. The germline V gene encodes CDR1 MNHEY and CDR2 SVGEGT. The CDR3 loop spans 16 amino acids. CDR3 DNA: TGTGCCAGCAGTACCACAGGGGGCTCCGGGGCCAACGTCCTGACTTTC. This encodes CASSTTGGSGANVLTF.

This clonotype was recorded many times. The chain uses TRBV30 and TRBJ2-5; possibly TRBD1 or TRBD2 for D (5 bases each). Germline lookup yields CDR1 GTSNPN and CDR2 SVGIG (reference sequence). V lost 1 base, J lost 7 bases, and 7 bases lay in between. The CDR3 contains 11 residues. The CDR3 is CAWSGGATQYF. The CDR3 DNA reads TGTGCCTGGAGTGGAGGGGCGACCCAGTACTTC.

CDR3 coding DNA: TGCGCCAGCAGTCCCTTAGACCGGACCGCAACCTGCACAGATACGCAGTATTTT. This encodes CASSPLDRTATCTDTQYF. This sequence joins TRBV23-1 and TRBJ2-3; D remains unclear. TRBV23-1 is known as an ORF, though its function is uncertain. This CDR3 is built from 18 residues. V was shortened by 4 bases and J by 1 base, with 21 bases between the two germline ends.

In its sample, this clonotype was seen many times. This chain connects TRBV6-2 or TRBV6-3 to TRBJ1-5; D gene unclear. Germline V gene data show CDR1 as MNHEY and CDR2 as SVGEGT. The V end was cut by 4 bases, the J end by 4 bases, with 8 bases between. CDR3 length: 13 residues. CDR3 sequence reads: CASSLGINQPQHF. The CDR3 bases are TGTGCCAGCAGTTTGGGTATTAATCAGCCCCAGCATTTT.

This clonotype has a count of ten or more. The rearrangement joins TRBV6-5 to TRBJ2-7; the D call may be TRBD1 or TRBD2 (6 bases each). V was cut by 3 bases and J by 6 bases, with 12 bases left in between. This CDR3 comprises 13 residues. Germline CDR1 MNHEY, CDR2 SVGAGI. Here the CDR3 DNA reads TGTGCCAGCAGTTATGTACAGGGAGGCGAGCAGTACTTC. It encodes CASSYVQGGEQYF.

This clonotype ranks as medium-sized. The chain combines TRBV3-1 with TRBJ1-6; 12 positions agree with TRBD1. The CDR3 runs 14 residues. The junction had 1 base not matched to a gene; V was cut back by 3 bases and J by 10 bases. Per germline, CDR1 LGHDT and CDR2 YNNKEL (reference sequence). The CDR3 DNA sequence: TGTGCCAGCAGCCAGGGGACAGGGGGCTCACCCCTCCACTTT. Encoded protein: CASSQGTGGSPLHF.

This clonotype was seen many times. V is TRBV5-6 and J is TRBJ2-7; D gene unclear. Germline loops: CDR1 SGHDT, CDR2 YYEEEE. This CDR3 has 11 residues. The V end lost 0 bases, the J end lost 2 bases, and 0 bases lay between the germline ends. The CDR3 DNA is TGTGCCAGCAGCTTGGCCTACGAGCAGTACTTC. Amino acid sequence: CASSLAYEQYF.

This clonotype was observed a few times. CDR3 amino acids: CASSPQGKGEKLFF. In DNA form, the CDR3 reads TGTGCCAGCTCACCACAGGGGAAAGGAGAAAAACTGTTTTTT. This chain joins TRBV18 and TRBJ1-4; D possibly corresponds to TRBD1 (5 bases). This CDR3 region has 14 residues. CDR1 and CDR2 (germline): KGHSH, LQKENI. Trimming pared 1 base from V and 8 bases from J, leaving 11 bases between.

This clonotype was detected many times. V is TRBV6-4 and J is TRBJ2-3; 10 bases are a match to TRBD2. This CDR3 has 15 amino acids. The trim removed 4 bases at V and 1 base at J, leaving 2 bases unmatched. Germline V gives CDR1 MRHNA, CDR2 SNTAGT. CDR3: CASSALAGGTDTQYF. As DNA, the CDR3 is TGTGCCAGCAGTGCGCTAGCGGGGGGCACAGATACGCAGTATTTT.

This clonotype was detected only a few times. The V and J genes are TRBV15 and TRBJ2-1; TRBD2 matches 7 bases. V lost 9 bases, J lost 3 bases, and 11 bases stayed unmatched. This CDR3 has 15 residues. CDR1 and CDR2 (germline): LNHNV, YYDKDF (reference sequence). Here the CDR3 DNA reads TGTGCCACGAAACTCTTTACGGGAGGCTACAATGAGCAGTTCTTC. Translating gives CATKLFTGGYNEQFF.